This T cell receptor beta chain stems from a study of cytomegalovirus exposure and HLA in healthy donors listed by TCRdb under 2017. About the study as a whole: According to a later analysis, the roughly 120 validation repertoires were produced on the same platform as the 680 or so repertoires of the first cohort. The study was designed to test whether signatures of past pathogen exposure could be identified by cataloging public T cell receptors. Along with the roughly 670-subject first cohort, a separate validation cohort of over 90 different subjects was used. To predict cytomegalovirus infection status, the study combined high-throughput TCR immunosequencing, statistical association of individual TCRs with disease status, and machine learning.

General findings and caveats noted by the study authors: The authors suggested that the approach could potentially be extended to other disease states and immunological phenotypes. Subsequent analysis determined that TCRs grouped into clusters in the first cohort also showed a tendency toward co-occurrence across the approximately 110 validation repertoires, and 94% of cluster scores exceeded 0. Cytomegalovirus status was reported to be diagnosed by the classifier with high specificity and sensitivity in both the original and validation cohorts. In the study, around 160 TCR beta chains were listed as associated with cytomegalovirus. Across donors, most TCR sequences were observed very rarely, whereas some public TCRs were present in many individuals. A few of the identified cytomegalovirus-associated TCR beta chains were confirmed in vitro to be specific for cytomegalovirus antigens. A later analysis lacked HLA typing for the validation cohort, so it scored co-occurrence in that cohort across all 120 repertoires.

Donors formed part of the validation cohort, which comprised 120 or so subjects and was distinct from the first cohort of under 850 subjects. A note on this clone: The specificity of this receptor is unknown. No per-base quality is available; no much larger clone lies one base away.

Libraries were made using the immunoSEQ multiplex PCR assay. The original methods were these. A statistical classification framework was developed to diagnose cytomegalovirus status using the catalog of TCR beta chain sequences. TCRdb limited this immuneACCESS table to in-frame rearrangements with V and J called. A share of clones is missing; checked studies link under half to unresolved V genes, and the rest is unexplained. The V and J calls and clone size were taken over from that table, and D and trimming were inferred from the DNA. For this sample there are 55,000 to 75,000 clones; 80% to 95% appear just once. The ten largest clones represent roughly 5.3% of the sample. This clonotype was sampled from a man aged 18 to 29 in good health and CMV-seropositive. The sequenced material came from PBMCs.

For the CDR3, the sequence is CASSPPGLITGELFF. The sequenced DNA is TGTGCCAGCAGTCCTCCGGGACTAATCACCGGGGAGCTGTTTTTT. This receptor chain uses TRBV28 and TRBJ2-2; TRBD2 lines up with 7 middle nucleotides. V is pruned by 5 bases and J by 4 bases, leaving 7 bases of the junction without a gene match. The CDR3 measures 15 amino acids from cysteine to phenylalanine. Only the CDR3 region is kept as DNA, spanning 45 bases read in frame from base 1. CDR1 MDHEN and CDR2 SYDVKM are derived from the germline V gene. With the rest looked up from the reference TRBV28 and TRBJ2-2 genes rather than sequenced, the full variable domain is DVKVTQSSRYLVKRTGEKVFLECVQDMDHENMFWYRQDPGLGLRLIYFSYDVKMKEKGDIPEGYSVSREKKERFSLILESASTNQTSMYLCASSPPGLITGELFFGEGSRLTVL.